The T cell receptor (beta chain) under discussion was sequenced for a study of early T cells in non-severe SARS-CoV-2 infection. Study outcomes and limitations: CD4 and private specificities were missed by VDJdb matching, which favored anti-spike CD8 responses.

This CDR3 contains 13 residues. Trimming cost V 2 bases and J 6 bases, with 7 bases left between them. The germline V gene has CDR1 KGHDR and CDR2 SFDVKD. This clonotype was seen repeatedly, ten times or more. Its specificity is not known. Each cDNA molecule carried a unique molecular identifier. TCRdb redid the calling of the 5' RACE reads with MiXCR, one entry per CDR3 protein. The profile shows 45,000 to 75,000 distinct CDR3 sequences, just under 9% of them singletons. The V call is TRBV24-1, the J call TRBJ2-1; unclear D gene. This receptor was identified in an adult who was a healthcare worker with PCR-confirmed SARS-CoV-2 infection or an uninfected control (not recorded which). The sequenced sample consisted of whole blood. The CDR3 DNA reads as TGTGCCACCAGTGATTCCGCTATCAATGAGCAGTTCTTC. Translating it yields CATSDSAINEQFF.